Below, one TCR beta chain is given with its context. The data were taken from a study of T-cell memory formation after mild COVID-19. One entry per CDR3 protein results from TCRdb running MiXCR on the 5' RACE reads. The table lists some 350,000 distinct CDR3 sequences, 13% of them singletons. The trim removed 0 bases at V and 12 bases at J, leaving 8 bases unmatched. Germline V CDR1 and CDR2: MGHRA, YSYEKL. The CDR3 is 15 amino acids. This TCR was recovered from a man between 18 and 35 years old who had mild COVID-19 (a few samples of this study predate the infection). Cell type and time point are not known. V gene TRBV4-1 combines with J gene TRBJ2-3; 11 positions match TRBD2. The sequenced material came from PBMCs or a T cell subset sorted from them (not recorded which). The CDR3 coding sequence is TGCGCCAGCAGCCAAGATCACCCTAGCGGGGGGACTCAGTATTTT. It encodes CASSQDHPSGGTQYF.